This T cell receptor beta chain was retrieved from a study of cytomegalovirus exposure and HLA in healthy donors. Study observations and caveats: Later analysis placed DRB1 highest and HLA-C lowest in TCR association rates, which differed by HLA locus. A missense variant in DCLRE1C was later tied to TCR beta V- and J-gene trimming.

Only one count was recorded for this clone. Its antigen is undetermined. The PCR employed 60 Vbeta primers together with 13 Jbeta primers. Sequencing used immunoSEQ multiplex PCR; TCRdb keeps in-frame clones, though not all of them. This table holds about 140,000 clones, roughly three quarters found once. The trim removed 0 bases at V and 0 bases at J, leaving 10 bases unmatched. The CDR3 covers 18 residues. Germline-derived CDR1 and CDR2 are LGHNA and YSLEER. What was sequenced was PBMCs. The chain has TRBV4-3 and TRBJ2-5; TRBD2 aligns across 7 bases. The source is a female donor in good health and CMV-seronegative. CDR3 loop: CASSQEPPSGTYQETQYF. The CDR3 nucleotides are TGCGCCAGCAGCCAAGAACCCCCCAGCGGGACGTACCAAGAGACCCAGTACTTC.